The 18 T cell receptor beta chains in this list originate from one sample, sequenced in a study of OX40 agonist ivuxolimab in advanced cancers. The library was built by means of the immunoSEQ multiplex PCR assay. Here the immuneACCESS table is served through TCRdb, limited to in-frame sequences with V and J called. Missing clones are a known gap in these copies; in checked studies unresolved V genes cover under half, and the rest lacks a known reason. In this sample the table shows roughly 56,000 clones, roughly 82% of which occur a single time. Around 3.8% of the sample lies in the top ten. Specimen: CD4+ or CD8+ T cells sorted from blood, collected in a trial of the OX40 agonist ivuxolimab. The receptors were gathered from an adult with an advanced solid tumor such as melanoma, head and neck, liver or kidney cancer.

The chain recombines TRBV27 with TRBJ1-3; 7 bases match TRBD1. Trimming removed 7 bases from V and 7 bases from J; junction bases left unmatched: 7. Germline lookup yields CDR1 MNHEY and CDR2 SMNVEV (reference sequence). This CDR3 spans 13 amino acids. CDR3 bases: TGTGCCAGCATGAGAGTACAGGGGAACACCATATATTTT. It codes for CASMRVQGNTIYF.

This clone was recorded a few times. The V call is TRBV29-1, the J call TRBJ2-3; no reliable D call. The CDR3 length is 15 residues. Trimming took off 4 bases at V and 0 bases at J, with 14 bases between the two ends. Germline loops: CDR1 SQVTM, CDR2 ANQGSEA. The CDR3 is CSVAPDGYSTDTQYF. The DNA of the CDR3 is TGCAGCGTTGCCCCGGACGGGTACAGCACAGATACGCAGTATTTT.

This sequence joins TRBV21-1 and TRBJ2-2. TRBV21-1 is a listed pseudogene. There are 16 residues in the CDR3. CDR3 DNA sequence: TGTGCCAGCAGCGGTCGTCCAGGGAGATTTGGGGGGGAGCTGTTTTTT. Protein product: CASSGRPGRFGGELFF.

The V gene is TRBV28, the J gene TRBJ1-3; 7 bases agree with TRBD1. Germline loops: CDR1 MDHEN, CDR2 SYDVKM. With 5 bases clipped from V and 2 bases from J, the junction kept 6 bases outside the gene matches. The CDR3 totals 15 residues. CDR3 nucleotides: TGTGCCAGCAGTACCACAGGGGTACCTGGAAACACCATATATTTT. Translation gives CASSTTGVPGNTIYF.

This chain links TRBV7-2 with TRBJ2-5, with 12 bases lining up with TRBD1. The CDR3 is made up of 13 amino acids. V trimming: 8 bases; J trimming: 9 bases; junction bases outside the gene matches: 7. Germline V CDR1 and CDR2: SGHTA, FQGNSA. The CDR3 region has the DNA TGTGCCAGCGGGACAGGGGGCAGATCGTCCCAGTACTTC. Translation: CASGTGGRSSQYF.

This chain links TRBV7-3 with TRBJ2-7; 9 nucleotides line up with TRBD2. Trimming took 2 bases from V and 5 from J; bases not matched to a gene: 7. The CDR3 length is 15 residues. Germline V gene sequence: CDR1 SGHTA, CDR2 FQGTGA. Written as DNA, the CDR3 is TGTGCCAGCAGCTTAGTGGCGGGAGGGCCCCACGAGCAGTACTTC. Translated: CASSLVAGGPHEQYF.

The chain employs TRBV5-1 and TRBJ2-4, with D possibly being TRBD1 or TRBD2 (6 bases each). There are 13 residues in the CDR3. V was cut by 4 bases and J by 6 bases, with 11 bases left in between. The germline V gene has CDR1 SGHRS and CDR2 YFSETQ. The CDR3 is CASSEGGRNIQYF. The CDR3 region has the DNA TGCGCCAGCAGCGAAGGGGGGAGAAACATTCAGTACTTC.

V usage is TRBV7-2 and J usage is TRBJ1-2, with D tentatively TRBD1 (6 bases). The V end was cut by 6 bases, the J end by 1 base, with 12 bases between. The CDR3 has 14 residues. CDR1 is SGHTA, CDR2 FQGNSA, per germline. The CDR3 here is CASSSVQGNYGYTF. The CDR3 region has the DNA TGTGCCAGCAGTTCCGTACAGGGTAACTATGGCTACACCTTC.

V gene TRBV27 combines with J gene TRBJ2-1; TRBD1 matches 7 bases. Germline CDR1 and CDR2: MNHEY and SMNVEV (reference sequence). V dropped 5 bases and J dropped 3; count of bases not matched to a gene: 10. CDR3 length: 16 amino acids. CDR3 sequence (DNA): TGTGCCAGCAGTAGATTACAGGGGTCCTACTACAATGAGCAGTTCTTC. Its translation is CASSRLQGSYYNEQFF.

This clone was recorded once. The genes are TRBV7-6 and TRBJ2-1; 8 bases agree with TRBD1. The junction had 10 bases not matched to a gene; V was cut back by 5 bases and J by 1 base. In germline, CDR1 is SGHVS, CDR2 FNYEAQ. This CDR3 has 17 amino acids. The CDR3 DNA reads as TGTGCCAGCAGCAACAAACAGGGGGGACCGTCCTACAATGAGCAGTTCTTC. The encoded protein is CASSNKQGGPSYNEQFF. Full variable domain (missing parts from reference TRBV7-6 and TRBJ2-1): GAGVSQSPRYKVTKRGQDVALRCDPISGHVSLYWYRQALGQGPEFLTYFNYEAQQDKSGLPNDRFSAERPEGSISTLTIQRTEQRDSAMYRCASSNKQGGPSYNEQFFGPGTRLTVL.

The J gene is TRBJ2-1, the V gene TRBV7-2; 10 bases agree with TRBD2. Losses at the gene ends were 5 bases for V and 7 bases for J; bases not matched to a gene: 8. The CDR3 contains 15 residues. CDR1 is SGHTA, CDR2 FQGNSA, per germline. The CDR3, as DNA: TGTGCCAGCAGCCGAGCGGGAGGGCCCGAGAATGAGCAGTTCTTC. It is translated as CASSRAGGPENEQFF.

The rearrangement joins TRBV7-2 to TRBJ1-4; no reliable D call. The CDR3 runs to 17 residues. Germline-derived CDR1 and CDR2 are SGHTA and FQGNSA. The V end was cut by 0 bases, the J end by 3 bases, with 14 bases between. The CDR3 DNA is TGTGCCAGCAGCTTAGCCACAGACCCCCGGGCTAATGAAAAACTGTTTTTT. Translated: CASSLATDPRANEKLFF.

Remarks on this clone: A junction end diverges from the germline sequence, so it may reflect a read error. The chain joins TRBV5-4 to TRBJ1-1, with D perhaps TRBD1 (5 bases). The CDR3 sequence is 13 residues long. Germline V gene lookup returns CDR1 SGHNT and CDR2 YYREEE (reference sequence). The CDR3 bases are TGCGCCAGCAGCCAAGTCAGGGACACTGAAGCTTTCTTT. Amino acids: CASSQVRDTEAFF.

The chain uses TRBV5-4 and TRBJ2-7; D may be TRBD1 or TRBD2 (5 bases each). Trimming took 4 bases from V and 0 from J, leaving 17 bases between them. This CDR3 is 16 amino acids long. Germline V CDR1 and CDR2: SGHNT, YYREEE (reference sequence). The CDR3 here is CASSPVGLRGSYEQYF. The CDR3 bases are TGTGCCAGCAGCCCGGTGGGGTTGAGGGGCTCCTACGAGCAGTACTTC.

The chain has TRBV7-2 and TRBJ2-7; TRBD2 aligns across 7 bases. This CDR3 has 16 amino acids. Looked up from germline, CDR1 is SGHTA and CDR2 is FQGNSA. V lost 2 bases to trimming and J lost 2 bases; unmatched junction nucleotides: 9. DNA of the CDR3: TGTGCCAGCAGCTTACGTCCGGGAGGAGGGCCCTACGAGCAGTACTTC. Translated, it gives CASSLRPGGGPYEQYF.

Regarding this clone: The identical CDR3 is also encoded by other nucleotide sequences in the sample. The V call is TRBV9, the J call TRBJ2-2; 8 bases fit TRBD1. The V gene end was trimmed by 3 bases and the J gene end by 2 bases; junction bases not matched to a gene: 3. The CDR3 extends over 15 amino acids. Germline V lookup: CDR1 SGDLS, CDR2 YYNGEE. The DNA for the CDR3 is TGTGCCAGCAGCGCGGGACAGGTTAACACCGGGGAGCTGTTTTTT. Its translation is CASSAGQVNTGELFF.

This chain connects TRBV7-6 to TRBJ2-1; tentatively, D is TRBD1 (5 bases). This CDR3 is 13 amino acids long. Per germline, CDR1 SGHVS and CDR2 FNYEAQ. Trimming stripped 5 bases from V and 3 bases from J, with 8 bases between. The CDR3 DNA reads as TGTGCCAGCAGCCGACAGAACTACAATGAGCAGTTCTTC. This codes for CASSRQNYNEQFF.

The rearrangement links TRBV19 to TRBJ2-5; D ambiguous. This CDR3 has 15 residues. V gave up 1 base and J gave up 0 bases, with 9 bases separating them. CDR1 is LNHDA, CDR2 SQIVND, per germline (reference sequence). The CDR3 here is CASSIADTNQETQYF. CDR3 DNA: TGTGCCAGTAGTATAGCTGACACGAACCAAGAGACCCAGTACTTC.